The clone carrying this T cell receptor (beta chain) occurred a few times. Its cognate antigen is unknown. The time point is: baseline pretreatment blood. Treatment noted: 15 Gy SBRT to primary tumor, nephrectomy 4 weeks later. Radiation-treated patients gave blood at baseline, week 2 and week 4. This renal cell carcinoma was of the clear cell type. Repertoires were generated with immunoSEQ multiplex PCR, while TCRdb's copy carries only in-frame clones and drops some. The sample lists 150,000 or so clones, about 88% occurring once. The data derive from a study of radiation and T cells in renal cell carcinoma. General study results and limits: From baseline, blood top tumor clonotypes peaked at 2 weeks post-radiation. Without pretreatment biopsies, baseline tumor clonotype presence was undetermined.

V was pared by 5 bases and J by 0 bases, with 10 bases between. Germline V CDR1 and CDR2: SGHTA, FQGNSA. This CDR3 has 15 residues. This TCR was recovered from a woman aged 45-65 years with renal cell carcinoma. The chain employs TRBV7-2 and TRBJ2-2, with D maybe TRBD1 (6 bases). The sample here was blood, taken from a patient whose treatment included radiotherapy and nephrectomy. The CDR3 loop reads CASSRRTANTGELFF. CDR3 in DNA: TGTGCCAGCAGCCGTCGGACAGCGAACACCGGGGAGCTGTTTTTT.